The next 8 T cell receptor beta chains were all read from a single sample in a study of blood T cells in healthy people across ages. Using a J-beta primer mix together with a sample-barcoded 5' primer, a second PCR was run for roughly 6 to 12 cycles. MiXCR, run by TCRdb on the 5' RACE reads, gives a single entry per CDR3 protein. The repertoire holds about 1.6 million distinct CDR3 sequences, with 34% as singletons. Input material: blood. Receptors were obtained from a woman in her twenties or thirties in good health.

The chain links TRBV5-1 to TRBJ2-1; 14 nucleotides line up with TRBD2. After removal of 6 bases from V and 10 bases from J, the junction contained 9 bases not matched to a gene. CDR3 length equals 15 residues. The germline gives CDR1 SGHRS, CDR2 YFSETQ. CDR3 protein: CASTWTSGGSGEQFF. The CDR3, as DNA: TGCGCCAGCACCTGGACTAGCGGGGGGTCCGGAGAGCAGTTCTTC. Full variable domain (rest looked up from reference TRBV5-1 and TRBJ2-1): KAGVTQTPRYLIKTRGQQVTLSCSPISGHRSVSWYQQTPGQGLQFLFEYFSETQRNKGNFPGRFSGRQFSNSRSEMNVSTLELGDSALYLCASTWTSGGSGEQFFGPGTRLTVL.

Note on this clonotype: A single base separates this from a much larger clone, so it may be a read error. This rearrangement joins TRBV4-2 to TRBJ2-7, with a tentative D call TRBD2 (5 bases). Germline-derived CDR1 and CDR2 are LGHNA and YNFKEQ. The CDR3 length is 15 residues. CDR3: CAGSQEEDSPYEQYF. The CDR3 nucleotides are TGTGCCGGCAGCCAAGAAGAGGACTCACCCTACGAGCAGTACTTC.

The chain links TRBV18 to TRBJ1-1; 7 bases map to TRBD1. Germline V gene data show CDR1 as KGHSH and CDR2 as LQKENI. The CDR3 is 14 amino acids. V shed 6 bases and J 5 bases; nucleotides not matched to a gene: 9. The CDR3 DNA follows: TGTGCCAGCTCCCTCCTAGGACAGGAGACTGAAGCTTTCTTT. Translated: CASSLLGQETEAFF.

V and J are TRBV7-6 and TRBJ1-4; D ambiguous. With 0 bases removed from V and 0 bases from J, the gap between germline ends came to 11 bases. The CDR3 loop spans 17 amino acids. Germline loops: CDR1 SGHVS, CDR2 FNYEAQ. CDR3 residues: CASSLAPELATNEKLFF. For the CDR3, the DNA is TGTGCCAGCAGCTTAGCCCCAGAACTCGCAACTAATGAAAAACTGTTTTTT.

The rearrangement links TRBV6-5 to TRBJ2-7, with 12 bases matching TRBD2. Germline CDR1 MNHEY, CDR2 SVGAGI. Germline trimming cut 2 bases from V and 6 bases from J; bases unmatched to any gene: 8. CDR3 length: 16 amino acids. The CDR3 reads CASSYEASGRAFEQYF. The CDR3 DNA follows: TGTGCCAGCAGTTACGAGGCTAGCGGGAGGGCCTTCGAGCAGTACTTC.

A remark on this clonotype: At one boundary the junction diverges from the germline segment, which might be a read error. This rearrangement joins TRBV3-1 to TRBJ1-6, with unresolved D. CDR3 length: 13 residues. Germline V gene sequence: CDR1 LGHDT, CDR2 YNNKEL (reference sequence). The DNA of the CDR3 is TGTGCCGGCAGCCAAGGAGACTCGTCACCCCTCCACTTT. Protein product: CAGSQGDSSPLHF.

In this sample, this clonotype turned up many times. The J gene is TRBJ2-7, the V gene TRBV7-9, with a tentative D call TRBD1 (6 bases). CDR1 and CDR2 from the germline V gene are SEHNR and FQNEAQ (reference sequence). The ends were cut back, 0 bases at V and 6 bases at J, with 15 bases in the middle. The CDR3 contains 15 residues. The CDR3 coding sequence is TGTGCCAGCAGCTTAGCCTCCAGGGGTGAGCTCGAGCAGTACTTC. This translates into CASSLASRGELEQYF.

This rearrangement joins TRBV27 to TRBJ2-3, with 10 bases aligning to TRBD2. The V gene end was trimmed by 5 bases and the J gene end by 4 bases; junction bases not matched to a gene: 9. This CDR3 is 16 amino acids long. CDR1 and CDR2 (germline): MNHEY, SMNVEV (reference sequence). The CDR3 DNA reads as TGTGCCAGCAGTCCCGCTAGCGGGAGTCGCTCAGATACGCAGTATTTT. It yields the protein CASSPASGSRSDTQYF.